These 9 T cell receptor beta chains were sequenced from one sample in a study of immune evolution from preneoplasia to lung adenocarcinoma. Sequencing used immunoSEQ multiplex PCR; TCRdb keeps in-frame clones, though not all of them. The sample holds about 9,900 clones, around 90% seen once. Sequencing used FFPE invasive lung adenocarcinoma tissue. The receptors shown here come from a person aged 65 to 85 with invasive lung adenocarcinoma. Some clones in this sample may be carry-over from other donors' samples.

This clone has only one observation. The chain combines TRBV6-1 with TRBJ2-1; D is uncertain. V lost 6 bases and J lost 6, with 3 bases in between. The CDR3 extends over 10 amino acids. In germline, CDR1 is MNHNS, CDR2 SASEGT. The CDR3 spells CASRANEQFF. CDR3 nucleotide sequence: TGTGCCAGCAGGGCCAATGAGCAGTTCTTC.

V usage is TRBV6-7 and J usage is TRBJ1-2, with a tentative D call TRBD1 (6 bases). TRBV6-7 is sorted into the ORF group, with uncertain function. This CDR3 contains 13 residues. Between the trimmed V and J ends, which lost 9 bases and 4 bases, there was a span of 15 bases. The DNA for the CDR3 is TGTGCCAGAGTGCCGGGACACCGCTATGGCTACACCTTC. Protein product: CARVPGHRYGYTF.

The chain has TRBV6-5 and TRBJ2-1; D gene ambiguous. Germline V lookup: CDR1 MNHEY, CDR2 SVGAGI. The CDR3 consists of 16 residues. Trimming cost V 4 bases and J 6 bases, with 19 bases left between them. DNA of the CDR3: TGTGCCAGCAGTTCATTTGGGGTCCTAAAGTTCAATGAGCAGTTCTTC. This translates into CASSSFGVLKFNEQFF.

The chain's CDR3 is CASRAAGGETQYF. The CDR3 DNA sequence: TGTGCCAGCAGGGCGGCAGGCGGAGAGACCCAGTACTTC. The V and J genes are TRBV6-5 and TRBJ2-5, with D unresolved. This CDR3 has 13 amino acids. V was cut by 6 bases and J by 4 bases, with 12 bases left in between. Germline V gives CDR1 MNHEY, CDR2 SVGAGI.

The rearrangement links TRBV14 to TRBJ1-6; D gene unclear. CDR1 and CDR2 (germline): SGHDN, FVKESK. Trimming pared 2 bases from V and 13 bases from J, leaving 6 bases between. This CDR3 is built from 11 residues. The chain's CDR3 is CASSQSGPLHF. In DNA, the CDR3 is TGTGCCAGCAGCCAATCAGGCCCCCTCCACTTT.

Notes on this clone: Mismatch with germline at one junction end may stem from a read error. This chain connects TRBV7-9 to TRBJ1-2; 8 bases match TRBD1. The CDR3 has 13 residues. Per germline, CDR1 SEHNR and CDR2 FQNEAQ (reference sequence). This CDR3 is CASNSGQDYVGAF. Here the CDR3 DNA reads TGTGCCAGCAACTCGGGACAGGACTATGTTGGGGCCTTC.

This chain joins TRBV20-1 and TRBJ1-2; D unresolved. CDR1 and CDR2 from the germline V gene are DFQATT and SNEGSKA (reference sequence). The CDR3 is 8 amino acids. CDR3 sequence reads: CRIPGYTF. For the CDR3, the DNA is TGCCGAATACCCGGCTACACCTTC.

The V call is TRBV4-1, the J call TRBJ2-5; 8 nucleotides match TRBD2. CDR1 and CDR2 from the germline V gene are MGHRA and YSYEKL. Unmatched junction bases numbered 4, after V lost 0 bases and J lost 4 bases. The CDR3 has 15 residues. The CDR3 DNA reads as TGCGCCAGCAGCCAAGATGGAGCGGGAGTAGAGACCCAGTACTTC. Translated, it gives CASSQDGAGVETQYF.

The V call is TRBV29-1, the J call TRBJ1-2; 10 nucleotides align to TRBD1. Trimming at V came to 5 bases and at J to 3 bases, leaving 3 bases not matched to a gene. This CDR3 is built from 13 residues. Germline V CDR1 and CDR2: SQVTM, ANQGSEA. CDR3 region: CSVSTGGDYGYTF. In nucleotides, the CDR3 is TGCAGCGTTTCGACAGGGGGCGACTATGGCTACACCTTC.